This passage covers 9 T cell receptor beta chains from one sample sequenced in a study of blood T cell repertoires in COVID-19. Using immunoSEQ multiplex PCR, the repertoire was profiled, and TCRdb retains in-frame clones only, with some absent. The sample holds almost 400,000 clones, approximately 89% seen once. Material: PBMCs or T cells enriched from blood (not recorded which). These receptors originate from a woman between 25 and 40 years old who had recovered from COVID-19.

The V call is TRBV6-2 or TRBV6-3, the J call TRBJ2-1, with TRBD2 matching over 7 bases. In germline, CDR1 is MNHEY, CDR2 SVGEGT. This CDR3 has 18 amino acids. V was pared by 2 bases and J by 0 bases, with 10 bases of the junction left unmatched. The CDR3 sequence: CASSYAWGLQSSYNEQFF. CDR3 coding DNA: TGTGCCAGCAGTTACGCTTGGGGACTACAGAGCTCCTACAATGAGCAGTTCTTC.

V gene TRBV5-1 combines with J gene TRBJ2-5; D gene uncertain. The V gene lost 4 bases and the J gene lost 5 bases, with 9 bases spanning the gap. CDR1 is SGHRS and CDR2 is YFSETQ in the germline V gene. The length of the CDR3 is 12 residues. Here the CDR3 DNA reads TGCGCCAGCAGCCCTCTTGCGGAGACCCAGTACTTC. It is translated as CASSPLAETQYF.

V is TRBV7-3 and J is TRBJ2-2; 9 nucleotides line up with TRBD1. The CDR3 runs 14 residues. Germline-derived CDR1 and CDR2 are SGHTA and FQGTGA. J gave up 13 bases and V 4 bases, and 10 bases lay outside the gene matches. CDR3: CASSSPDRGGLLFF. The CDR3 region has the DNA TGTGCCAGCAGCTCACCCGACAGGGGGGGTTTGCTGTTTTTT.

CDR3 amino acids: CASSDLSSGLDTQYF. The CDR3 DNA reads as TGTGCCAGCAGTGACCTGTCTAGCGGGCTAGATACGCAGTATTTT. The chain carries TRBV6-4 and TRBJ2-3, with TRBD2 identical over 8 bases. Per the germline V gene, CDR1 is MRHNA and CDR2 is SNTAGT. The CDR3 loop spans 15 amino acids. The ends lost 2 bases at V and 5 bases at J; junction bases unmatched: 6.

The chain combines TRBV18 with TRBJ2-2; D is unclear. From germline, CDR1 is KGHSH and CDR2 LQKENI. CDR3 size: 13 residues. Trimming stripped 6 bases from V and 6 bases from J, with 11 bases between. CDR3 coding DNA: TGTGCCAGCTCTCTCACAGTACCCGGGGAGCTGTTTTTT. It specifies CASSLTVPGELFF.

The genes are TRBV10-3 and TRBJ2-7, with a tentative D call TRBD1 (5 bases). Germline V CDR1 and CDR2: ENHRY, SYGVKD. The ends were cut back, 3 bases at V and 5 bases at J, with 8 bases in the middle. This CDR3 contains 12 residues. The CDR3 sequence is CAISDRVNEQYF. In DNA form, the CDR3 reads TGTGCCATCAGTGACAGGGTCAACGAGCAGTACTTC.

This chain links TRBV10-3 with TRBJ2-7; 10 bases line up with TRBD2. The CDR3 extends over 17 amino acids. V trimming: 2 bases; J trimming: 6 bases; junction bases outside the gene matches: 13. In germline, CDR1 is ENHRY, CDR2 SYGVKD. The DNA for the CDR3 is TGTGCCATCAGTGAGAGAGGGCTAGCGGGAGACCCTCGCGAGCAGTACTTC. This gives the protein CAISERGLAGDPREQYF.

This clone has just one count. The V and J genes are TRBV29-1 and TRBJ2-5; 9 nucleotides agree with TRBD1. In germline, CDR1 is SQVTM, CDR2 ANQGSEA. The CDR3 spans 15 residues. After removal of 7 bases from V and 3 bases from J, the junction contained 12 bases not matched to a gene. CDR3 coding DNA: TGCAGCGCTGGTGGGCGGACAGGGGTCGAAGAGACCCAGTACTTC. Its protein product is CSAGGRTGVEETQYF.

The chain employs TRBV20-1 and TRBJ1-2, with a tentative D call TRBD1 (6 bases). V shed 3 bases and J shed 2 bases, with 10 bases lying between them. The CDR3 has 13 amino acids. Germline lookup yields CDR1 DFQATT and CDR2 SNEGSKA (reference sequence). CDR3 residues: CSASNRVNYGYTF. CDR3 nucleotide sequence: TGCAGTGCTAGTAACAGGGTAAACTATGGCTACACCTTC.